The present TCR beta chain was sequenced within a study of beta chain features in type 1 diabetes. This clone was counted once. The investigators reverse transcribed all of the isolated RNA, so they sequenced expressed TCRB transcripts. Some clones are missing from TCRdb's copy, which holds only in-frame ones; the method was immunoSEQ multiplex PCR. This repertoire shows around 160,000 clones, about 44% found once; its top ten account for under 0.45%. The specimen was Tregs from blood. The source of this sequence is a man aged 18 to 30 in good health.

The CDR3: CASSEDRVRDTQYF. DNA for the CDR3: TGTGCCAGCAGCGAAGACAGGGTACGAGATACGCAGTATTTT. The chain recombines TRBV7-2 with TRBJ2-3; the match to TRBD1 covers 7 bases. V was clipped by 5 bases and J by 5 bases; unmatched bases: 7. Germline V gives CDR1 SGHTA, CDR2 FQGNSA. This CDR3 comprises 14 residues. Complete variable domain (other parts from reference TRBV7-2 and TRBJ2-3): GAGVSQSPSNKVTEKGKDVELRCDPISGHTALYWYRQSLGQGLEFLIYFQGNSAPDKSGLPSDRFSAERTGGSVSTLTIQRTQQEDSAVYLCASSEDRVRDTQYFGPGTRLTVL.